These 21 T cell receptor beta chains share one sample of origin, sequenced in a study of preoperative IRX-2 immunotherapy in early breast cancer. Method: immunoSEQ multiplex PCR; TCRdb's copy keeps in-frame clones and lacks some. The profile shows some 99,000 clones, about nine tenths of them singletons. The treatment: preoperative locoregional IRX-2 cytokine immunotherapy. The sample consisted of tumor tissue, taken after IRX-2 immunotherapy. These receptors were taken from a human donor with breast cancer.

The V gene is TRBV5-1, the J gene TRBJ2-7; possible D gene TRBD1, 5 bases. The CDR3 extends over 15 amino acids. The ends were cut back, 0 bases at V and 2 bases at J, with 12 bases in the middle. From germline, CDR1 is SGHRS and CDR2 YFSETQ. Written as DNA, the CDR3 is TGCGCCAGCAGCTTGGACGCAGGGCTGACCTACGAGCAGTACTTC. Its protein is CASSLDAGLTYEQYF.

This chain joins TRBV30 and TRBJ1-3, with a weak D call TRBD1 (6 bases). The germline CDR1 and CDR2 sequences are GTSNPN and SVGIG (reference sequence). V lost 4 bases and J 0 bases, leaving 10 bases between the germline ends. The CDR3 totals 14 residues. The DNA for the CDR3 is TGTGCCTGGATGACAGGTTTCTCTGGAAACACCATATATTTT. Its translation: CAWMTGFSGNTIYF.

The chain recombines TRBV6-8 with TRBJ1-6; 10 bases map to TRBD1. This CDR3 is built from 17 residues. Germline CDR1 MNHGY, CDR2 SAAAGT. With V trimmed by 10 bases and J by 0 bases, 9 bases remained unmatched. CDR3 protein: CATGTGATSSYNSPLHF. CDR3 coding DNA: TGTGCCACCGGGACAGGGGCGACGAGCTCCTATAATTCACCCCTCCACTTT.

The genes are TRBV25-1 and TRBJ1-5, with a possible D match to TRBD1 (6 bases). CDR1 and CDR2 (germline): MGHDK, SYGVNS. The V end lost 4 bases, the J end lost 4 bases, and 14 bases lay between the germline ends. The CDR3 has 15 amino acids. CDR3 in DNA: TGTGCCAGCAGTGTCGACAGGCTTAGTAATCAGCCCCAGCATTTT. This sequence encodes CASSVDRLSNQPQHF.

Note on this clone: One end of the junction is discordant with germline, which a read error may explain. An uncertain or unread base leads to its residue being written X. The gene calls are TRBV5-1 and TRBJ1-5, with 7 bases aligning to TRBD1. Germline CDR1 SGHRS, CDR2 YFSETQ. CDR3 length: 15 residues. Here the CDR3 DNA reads TGCGCCAGYAGCTTGACAGGGAACCGCAATCAGCCCCAGCATTTT. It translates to CAXSLTGNRNQPQHF. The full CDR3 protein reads CASSLTGNRNQPQHF.

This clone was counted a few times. CDR3 sequence reads: CASGVGYRDEQFF. The DNA for the CDR3 is TGTGCCAGCGGGGTGGGGTATCGGGATGAGCAGTTCTTC. The chain links TRBV2 to TRBJ2-1; D not certain. V was trimmed by 8 bases and J by 8 bases, leaving 16 bases between them. Germline V gene sequence: CDR1 SNHLY, CDR2 FYNNEI. The CDR3 is made up of 13 amino acids. Looking up the rest from reference TRBV2 and TRBJ2-1 gives the full variable domain: EPEVTQTPSHQVTQMGQEVILRCVPISNHLYFYWYRQILGQKVEFLVSFYNNEISEKSEIFDDQFSVERPDGSNFTLKIRSTKLEDSAMYFCASGVGYRDEQFFGPGTRLTVL.

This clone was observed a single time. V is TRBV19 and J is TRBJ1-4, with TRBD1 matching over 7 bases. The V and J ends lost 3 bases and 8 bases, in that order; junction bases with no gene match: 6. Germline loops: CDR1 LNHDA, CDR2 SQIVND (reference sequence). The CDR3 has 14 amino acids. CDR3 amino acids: CASSMAGTEEKLFF. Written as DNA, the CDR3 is TGTGCCAGTAGTATGGCCGGGACAGAGGAAAAACTGTTTTTT.

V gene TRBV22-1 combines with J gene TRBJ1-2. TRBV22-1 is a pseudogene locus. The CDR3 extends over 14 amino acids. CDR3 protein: CASSWTGRIDGYTF. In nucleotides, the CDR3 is TGTGCCAGCAGTTGGACTGGAAGGATCGATGGCTACACCTTC.

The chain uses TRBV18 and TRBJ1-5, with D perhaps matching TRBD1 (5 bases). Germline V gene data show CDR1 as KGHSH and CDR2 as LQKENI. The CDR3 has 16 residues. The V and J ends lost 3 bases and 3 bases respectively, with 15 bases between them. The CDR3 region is CASSPYEGRDNQPQHF. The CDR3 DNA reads TGTGCCAGCTCACCTTATGAGGGCAGGGACAATCAGCCCCAGCATTTT.

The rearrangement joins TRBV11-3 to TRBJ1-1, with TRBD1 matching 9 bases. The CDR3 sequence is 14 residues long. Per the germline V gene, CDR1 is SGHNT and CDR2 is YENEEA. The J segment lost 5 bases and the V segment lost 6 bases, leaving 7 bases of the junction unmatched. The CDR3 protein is CASRIQGARTEAFF. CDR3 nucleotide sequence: TGTGCCAGCAGAATACAGGGGGCGCGGACTGAAGCTTTCTTT. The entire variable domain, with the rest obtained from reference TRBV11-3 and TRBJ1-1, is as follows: EAGVVQSPRYKIIEKKQPVAFWCNPISGHNTLYWYLQNLGQGPELLIRYENEEAVDDSQLPKDRFSAERLKGVDSTLKIQPAELGDSAVYLCASRIQGARTEAFFGQGTRLTVV.

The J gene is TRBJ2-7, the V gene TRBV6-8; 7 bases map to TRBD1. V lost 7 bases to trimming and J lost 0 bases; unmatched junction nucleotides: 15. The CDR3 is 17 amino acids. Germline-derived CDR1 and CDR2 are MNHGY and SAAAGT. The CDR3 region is CASIKKGQLSLSYEQYF. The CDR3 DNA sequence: TGTGCCAGCATAAAAAAGGGACAGCTGTCCCTCTCCTACGAGCAGTACTTC.

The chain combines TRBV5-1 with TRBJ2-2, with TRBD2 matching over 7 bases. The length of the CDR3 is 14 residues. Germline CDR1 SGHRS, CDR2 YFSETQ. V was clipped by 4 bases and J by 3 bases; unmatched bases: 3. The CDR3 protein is CASSGGLDTGELFF. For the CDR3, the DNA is TGCGCCAGCAGCGGTGGACTAGACACCGGGGAGCTGTTTTTT.

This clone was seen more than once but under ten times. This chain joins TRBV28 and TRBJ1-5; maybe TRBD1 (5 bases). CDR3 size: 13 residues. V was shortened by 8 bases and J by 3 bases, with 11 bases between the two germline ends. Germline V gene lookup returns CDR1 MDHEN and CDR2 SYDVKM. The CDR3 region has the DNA TGTGCCAGCCGGGACGGATCCAATCAGCCCCAGCATTTT. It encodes CASRDGSNQPQHF.

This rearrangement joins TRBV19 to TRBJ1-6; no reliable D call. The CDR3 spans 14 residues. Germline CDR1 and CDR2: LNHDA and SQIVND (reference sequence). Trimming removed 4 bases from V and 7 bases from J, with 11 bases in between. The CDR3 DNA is TGTGCCAGTAGTAGGAACCCTCTGAATTCACCCCTCCACTTT. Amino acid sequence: CASSRNPLNSPLHF.

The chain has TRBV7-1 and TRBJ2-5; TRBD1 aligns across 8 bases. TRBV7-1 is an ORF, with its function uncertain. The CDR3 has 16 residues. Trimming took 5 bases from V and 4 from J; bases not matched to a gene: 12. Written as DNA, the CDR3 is TGTGCCAGCAGCACACTCCGGGACAGGTTGCTAGAGACCCAGTACTTC. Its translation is CASSTLRDRLLETQYF.

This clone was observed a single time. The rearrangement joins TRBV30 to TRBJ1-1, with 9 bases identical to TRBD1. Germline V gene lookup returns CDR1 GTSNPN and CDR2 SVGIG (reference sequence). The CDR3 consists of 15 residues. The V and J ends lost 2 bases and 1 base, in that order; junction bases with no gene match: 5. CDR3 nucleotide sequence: TGTGCCTGGAGTCCCCCGGGACAGGGGAACACTGAAGCTTTCTTT. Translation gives CAWSPPGQGNTEAFF.

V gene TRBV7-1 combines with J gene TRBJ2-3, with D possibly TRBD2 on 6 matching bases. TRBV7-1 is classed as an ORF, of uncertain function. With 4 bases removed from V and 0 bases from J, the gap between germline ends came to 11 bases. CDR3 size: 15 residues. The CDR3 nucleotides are TGTGCCAGCAGCTTACGGGACTTTAGCACAGATACGCAGTATTTT. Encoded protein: CASSLRDFSTDTQYF.

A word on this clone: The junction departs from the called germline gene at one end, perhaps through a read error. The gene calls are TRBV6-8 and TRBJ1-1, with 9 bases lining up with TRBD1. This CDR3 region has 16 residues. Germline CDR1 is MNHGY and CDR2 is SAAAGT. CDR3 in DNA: TGTGCCAGCAATTACTTACAGGGGGCGGGGGACACTGAAGCTTTCTTT. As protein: CASNYLQGAGDTEAFF.

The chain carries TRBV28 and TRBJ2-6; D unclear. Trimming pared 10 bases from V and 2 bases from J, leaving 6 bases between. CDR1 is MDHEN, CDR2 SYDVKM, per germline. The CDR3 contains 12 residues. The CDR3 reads CATTAGANVLTF. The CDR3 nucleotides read TGTGCCACGACGGCTGGGGCCAACGTCCTGACTTTC.

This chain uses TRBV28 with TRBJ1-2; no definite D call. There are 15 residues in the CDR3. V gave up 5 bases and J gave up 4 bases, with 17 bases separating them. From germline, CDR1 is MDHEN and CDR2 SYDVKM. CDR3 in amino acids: CASSPPGRVLYGYTF. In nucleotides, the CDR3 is TGTGCCAGCAGTCCCCCTGGCAGAGTCCTCTATGGCTACACCTTC.

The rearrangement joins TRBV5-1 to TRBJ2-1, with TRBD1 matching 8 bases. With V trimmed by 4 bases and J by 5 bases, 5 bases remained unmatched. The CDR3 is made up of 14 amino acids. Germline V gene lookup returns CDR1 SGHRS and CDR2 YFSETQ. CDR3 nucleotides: TGCGCCAGCAGCCCAGGGGGCGCCCACAATGAGCAGTTCTTC. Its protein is CASSPGGAHNEQFF.